These T cell receptor beta chains were read from a single sample in a study of OX40 agonist ivuxolimab in advanced cancers. Measured with immunoSEQ multiplex PCR; TCRdb has only the in-frame clones, and not every one. Of 70,000 to 90,000 clones detected, over 75% appear once; the ten largest clones hold 6.5% to 8.5%. Material: CD4+ or CD8+ T cells sorted from blood, obtained in a trial of the OX40 agonist ivuxolimab. These receptors all come from an adult with an advanced solid tumor such as melanoma, head and neck, liver or kidney cancer. CDR3s include the opening cysteine and the closing phenylalanine or tryptophan. A D gene is named only where the DNA matches it firmly.

TRBV5-1	TRBD2	TRBJ2-1	TGCGCCAGCAGACTTGGACTAGCCAGTGAGCAGTTCTTC	CASRLGLASEQFF
TRBV18	NA	TRBJ2-5	TGTGCCAGCTCATCGGCGGGGCGACAAGAGACCCAGTACTTC	CASSSAGRQETQYF
TRBV7-2	TRBD1	TRBJ2-7	TGTGCCAGCAGCTCATACAGGGGGAGATTCTACGAGCAGTACTTC	CASSSYRGRFYEQYF
TRBV18	NA	TRBJ1-5	TGTGCCAGCTCACCAACAGGGTCGCAGCAGCCCCAGCATTTT	CASSPTGSQQPQHF
TRBV7-2	NA	TRBJ2-2	TGTGCCAGCAGCTACCTGCGAGCTGGCGGGGAGCTGTTTTTT	CASSYLRAGGELFF
TRBV29-1	TRBD1	TRBJ1-1	TGCAGCGTTGAGGGGACAGCGGGCTTGAACACTGAAGCTTTCTTT	CSVEGTAGLNTEAFF
TRBV11-2	NA	TRBJ1-2	TGTGCCAGCAGGGCCCCGGGACGGCCCTATGGCTACACCTTC	CASRAPGRPYGYTF
TRBV7-3	TRBD1	TRBJ1-2	TGTGCCAGCAGCGCCAGGGGGACGGGCGGCTACACCTTC	CASSARGTGGYTF
TRBV19	NA	TRBJ2-7	TGTGCCAGTAGTAAGGCCAGGGACTACGAGCAGTACTTC	CASSKARDYEQYF
TRBV27	NA	TRBJ1-1	TGTGCCAGCAGTTTAAACGGAGGGAACACTGAAGCTTTCTTT	CASSLNGGNTEAFF